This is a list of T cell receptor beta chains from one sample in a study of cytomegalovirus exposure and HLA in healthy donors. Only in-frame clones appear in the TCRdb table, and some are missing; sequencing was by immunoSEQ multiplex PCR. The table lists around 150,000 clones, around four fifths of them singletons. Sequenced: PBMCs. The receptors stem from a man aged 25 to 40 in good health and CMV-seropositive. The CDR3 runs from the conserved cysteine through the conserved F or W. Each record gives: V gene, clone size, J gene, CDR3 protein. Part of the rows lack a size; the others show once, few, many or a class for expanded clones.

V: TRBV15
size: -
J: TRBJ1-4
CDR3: CATRDGLIDEKLFF

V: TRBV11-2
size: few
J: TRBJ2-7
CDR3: CASSSPGYSYEQYF

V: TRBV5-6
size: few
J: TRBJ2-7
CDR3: CASSLVTGTVSSYEQYF

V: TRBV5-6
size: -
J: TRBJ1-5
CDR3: CASSLGGSNQPQHF

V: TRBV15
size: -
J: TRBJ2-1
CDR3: CATSRGGTSDNEQFF

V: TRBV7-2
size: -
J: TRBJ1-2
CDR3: CASSSPGQGYGYTF

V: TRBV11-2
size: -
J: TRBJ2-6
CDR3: CASSLVGREPGANVLTF

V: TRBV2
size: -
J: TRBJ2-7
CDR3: CASSVDRGPTYEQYF

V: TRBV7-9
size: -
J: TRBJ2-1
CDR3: CASSFSGSSYNEQFF

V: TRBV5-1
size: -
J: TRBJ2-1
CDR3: CASSRRDGHEQFF

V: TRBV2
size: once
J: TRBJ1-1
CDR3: CASGNDRNTEAFF

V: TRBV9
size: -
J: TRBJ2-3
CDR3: CASSAERDRDTQYF

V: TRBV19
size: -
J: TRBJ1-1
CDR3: CASKQNTEAFF

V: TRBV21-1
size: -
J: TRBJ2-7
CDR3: CASSKTRQTPTYEQYF

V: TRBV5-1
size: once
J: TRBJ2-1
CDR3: CASSRDRLGGAEQFF

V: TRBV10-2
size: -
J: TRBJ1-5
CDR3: CASSESNPGEQPQHF

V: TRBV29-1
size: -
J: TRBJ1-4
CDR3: CSVGQDPDEKLFF

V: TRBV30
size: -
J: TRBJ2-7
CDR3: CAWSPPARAGYEQYF

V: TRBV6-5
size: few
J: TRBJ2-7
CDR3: CASSGPETGRYEQYF

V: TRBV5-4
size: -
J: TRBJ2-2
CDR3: CASTPIGELFF

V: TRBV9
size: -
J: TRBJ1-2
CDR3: CASEGGGYYGYTF

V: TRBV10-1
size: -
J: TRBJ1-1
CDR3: CASSEMMAGPMNTEAFF

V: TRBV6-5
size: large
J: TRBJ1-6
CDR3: CASSYSGRTGGSPLHF

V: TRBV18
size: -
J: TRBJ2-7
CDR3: CASSLGTGRVYEQYF

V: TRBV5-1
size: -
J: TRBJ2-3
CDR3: CASSLGGGLTDTQYF

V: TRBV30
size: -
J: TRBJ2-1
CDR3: CAWTRTSSYNEQFF

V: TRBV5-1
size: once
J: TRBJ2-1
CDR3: CASSLSLAGGNEQFF

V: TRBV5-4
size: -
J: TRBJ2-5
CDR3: CASSLAPGTGQETQYF

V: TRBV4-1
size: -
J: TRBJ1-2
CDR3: CASSQDRTVDGYTF

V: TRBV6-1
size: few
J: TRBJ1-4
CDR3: CASSTTGNNEKLFF

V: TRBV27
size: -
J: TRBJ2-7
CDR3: CASRQLAGGPDEQYF

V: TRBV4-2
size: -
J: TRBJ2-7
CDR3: CASSRGGNYEQYF

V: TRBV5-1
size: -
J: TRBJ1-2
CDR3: CASSLGGRGTNYGYTF

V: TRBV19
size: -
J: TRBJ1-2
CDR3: CASSILQGSYGYTF

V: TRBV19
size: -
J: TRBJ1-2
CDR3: CASRPGLNYGYTF

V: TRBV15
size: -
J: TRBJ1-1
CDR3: CATMGTGYTEAFF

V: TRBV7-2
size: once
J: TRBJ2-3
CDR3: CASRQASTDTQYF

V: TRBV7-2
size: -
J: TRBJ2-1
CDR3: CASSSTGKGNEQFF

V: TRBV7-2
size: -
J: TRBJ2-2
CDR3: CASSPWATNTGELFF

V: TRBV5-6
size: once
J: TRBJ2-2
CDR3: CASSFPKARVTGELFF

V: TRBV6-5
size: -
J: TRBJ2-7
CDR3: CASRTSDLYYEQYF

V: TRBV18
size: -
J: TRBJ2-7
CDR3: CASSPDITGEQYF

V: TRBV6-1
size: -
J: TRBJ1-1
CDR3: CASSDRGQGASLAAEAFF

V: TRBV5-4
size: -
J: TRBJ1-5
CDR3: CASSSGTAYGYSNQPQHF

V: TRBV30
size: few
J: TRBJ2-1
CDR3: CAWSPSGRDDEQFF

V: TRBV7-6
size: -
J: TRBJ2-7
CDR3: CASSLRPGQGVEEQYF

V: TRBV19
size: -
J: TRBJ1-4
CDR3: CASSSRQDPNEKLFF

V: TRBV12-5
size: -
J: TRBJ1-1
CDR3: CASEPGENTEAFF

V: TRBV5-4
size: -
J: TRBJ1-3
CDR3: CASSLPGYTIYF

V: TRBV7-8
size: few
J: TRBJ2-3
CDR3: CASSLGPDTSTDTQYF

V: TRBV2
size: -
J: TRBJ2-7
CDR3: CASSLFLAGGGEQYF

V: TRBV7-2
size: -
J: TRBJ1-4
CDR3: CASSLGSNEKLFF

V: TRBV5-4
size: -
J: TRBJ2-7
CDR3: CASSWKRLAGSYEQYF

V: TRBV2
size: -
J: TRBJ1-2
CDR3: CASSASGPRGYTF

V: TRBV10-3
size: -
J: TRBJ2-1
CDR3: CAISRGSSSSYNEQFF

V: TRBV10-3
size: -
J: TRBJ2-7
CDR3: CAIMRPGQENSYEQYF

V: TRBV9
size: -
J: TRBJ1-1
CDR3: CASSPGTGGHTEAFF